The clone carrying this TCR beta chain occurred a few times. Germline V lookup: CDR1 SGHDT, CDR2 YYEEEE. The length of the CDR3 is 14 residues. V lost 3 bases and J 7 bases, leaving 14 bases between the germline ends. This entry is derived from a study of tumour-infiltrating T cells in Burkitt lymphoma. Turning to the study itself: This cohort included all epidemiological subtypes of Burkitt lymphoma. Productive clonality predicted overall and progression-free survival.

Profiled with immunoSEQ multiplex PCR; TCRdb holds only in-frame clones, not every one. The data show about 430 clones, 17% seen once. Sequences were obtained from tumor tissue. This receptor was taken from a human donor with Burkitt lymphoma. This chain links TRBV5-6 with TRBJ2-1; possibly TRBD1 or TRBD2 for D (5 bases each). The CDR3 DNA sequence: TGTGCCAGCAGCTCCGGGACCGCCTTAAATGAGCAGTTCTTC. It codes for CASSSGTALNEQFF.